Detailed here is one T cell receptor (beta chain). Its antigen is unidentified. The study drew all its donors from Caucasian adults living in Nashville, Tennessee. Germline CDR1 PRHDT, CDR2 FYEKMQ (reference sequence). With 0 bases removed from V and 2 bases from J, the gap between germline ends came to 10 bases. This CDR3 has 16 residues. Measured with immunoSEQ multiplex PCR; TCRdb has only the in-frame clones, and not every one. The sample contains roughly 2.5 million clones, more than 80% of which appear only once. This entry is derived from a study of shared clonotypes between healthy human individuals. On the study more broadly: For every donor, three CD4 naive, three CD4 memory, two CD8 naive and one CD8 memory plates were used.

Study findings and constraints: Against clonotypes common to all four donors, non-shared ones had lower generation probabilities.

This TCR was sampled from a man between 18 and 29 years old in good health. The chain has TRBV13 and TRBJ2-2; no definite D call. The sample was naive CD4+ T cells sorted from blood. Subset in this sample: CD45RA+ positively selected. This CDR3 is CASSLGAHLNTGELFF. The CDR3 region has the DNA TGTGCCAGCAGCTTAGGAGCCCACCTAAACACCGGGGAGCTGTTTTTT. The full variable domain, in which reference TRBV13 and TRBJ2-2 provide the parts outside the CDR3, is AAGVIQSPRHLIKEKRETATLKCYPIPRHDTVYWYQQGPGQDPQFLISFYEKMQSDKGSIPDRFSAQQFSDYHSELNMSSLELGDSALYFCASSLGAHLNTGELFFGEGSRLTVL.